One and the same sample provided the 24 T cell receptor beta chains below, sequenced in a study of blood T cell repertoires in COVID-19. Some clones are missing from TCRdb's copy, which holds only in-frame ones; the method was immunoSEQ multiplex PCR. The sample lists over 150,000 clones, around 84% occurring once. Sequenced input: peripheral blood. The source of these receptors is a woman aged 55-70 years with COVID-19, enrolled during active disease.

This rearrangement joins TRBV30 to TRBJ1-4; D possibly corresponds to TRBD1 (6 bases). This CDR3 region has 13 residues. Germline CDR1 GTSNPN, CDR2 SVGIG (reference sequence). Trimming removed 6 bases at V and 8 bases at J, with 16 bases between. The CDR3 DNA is TGTGCCTGTGCCCAGGGGACCTACGAAAAACTGTTTTTT. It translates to CACAQGTYEKLFF. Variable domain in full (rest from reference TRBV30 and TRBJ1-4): SQTIHQWPATLVQPVGSPLSLECTVEGTSNPNLYWYRQAAGRGLQLLFYSVGIGQISSEVPQNLSASRPQDRQFILSSKKLLLSDSGFYLCACAQGTYEKLFFGSGTQLSVL.

CDR3 nucleotides: TGTGCCACGCAGGTGACCTACGAAGAGACCCAGTACTTC. Protein sequence: CATQVTYEETQYF. The chain recombines TRBV19 with TRBJ2-5; unclear D gene. Deletions cut 10 bases from V and 3 bases from J, with 15 bases between. CDR3 length: 13 amino acids. CDR1 and CDR2 (germline): LNHDA, SQIVND (reference sequence).

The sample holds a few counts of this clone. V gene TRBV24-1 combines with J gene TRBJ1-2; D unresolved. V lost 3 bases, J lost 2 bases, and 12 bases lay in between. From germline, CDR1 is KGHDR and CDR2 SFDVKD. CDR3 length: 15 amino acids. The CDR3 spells CATSDGVGGNYGYTF. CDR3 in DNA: TGTGCCACCAGTGATGGCGTTGGCGGAAACTATGGCTACACCTTC.

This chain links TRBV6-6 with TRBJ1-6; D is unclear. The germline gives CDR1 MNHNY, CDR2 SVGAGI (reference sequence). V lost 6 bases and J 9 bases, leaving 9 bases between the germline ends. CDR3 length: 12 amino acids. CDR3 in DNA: TGTGCCAGCAGCTCTACTCCTTCACCCCTCCACTTT. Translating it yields CASSSTPSPLHF.

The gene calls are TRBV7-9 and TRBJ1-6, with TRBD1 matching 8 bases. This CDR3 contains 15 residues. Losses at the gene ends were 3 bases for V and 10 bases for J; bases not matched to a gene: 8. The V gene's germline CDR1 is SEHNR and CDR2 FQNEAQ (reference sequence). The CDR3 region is CASSFSTGVISPLHF. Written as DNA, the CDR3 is TGTGCCAGCAGCTTTTCGACAGGGGTTATCTCACCCCTCCACTTT.

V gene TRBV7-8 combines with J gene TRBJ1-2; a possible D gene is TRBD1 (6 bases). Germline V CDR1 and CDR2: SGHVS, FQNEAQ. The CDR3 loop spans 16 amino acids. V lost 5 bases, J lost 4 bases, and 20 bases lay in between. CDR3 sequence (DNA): TGTGCCAGCAGCCGCGGGGGGGGCAGTGGGTTCTATGGCTACACCTTC. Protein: CASSRGGGSGFYGYTF.

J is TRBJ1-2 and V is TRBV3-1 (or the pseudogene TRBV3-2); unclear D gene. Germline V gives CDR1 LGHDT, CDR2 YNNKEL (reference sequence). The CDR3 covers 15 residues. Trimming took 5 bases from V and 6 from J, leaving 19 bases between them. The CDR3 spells CASSSRPAGRDGYTF. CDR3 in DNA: TGTGCCAGCAGCTCCCGCCCGGCGGGGAGAGATGGCTACACCTTC.

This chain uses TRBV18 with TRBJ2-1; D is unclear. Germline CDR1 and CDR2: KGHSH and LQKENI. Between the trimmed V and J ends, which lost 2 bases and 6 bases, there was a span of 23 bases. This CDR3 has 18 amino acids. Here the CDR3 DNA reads TGTGCCAGCTCACCAACCAGTGGAGCAGCCACCTTTCGCAATGAGCAGTTCTTC. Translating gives CASSPTSGAATFRNEQFF.

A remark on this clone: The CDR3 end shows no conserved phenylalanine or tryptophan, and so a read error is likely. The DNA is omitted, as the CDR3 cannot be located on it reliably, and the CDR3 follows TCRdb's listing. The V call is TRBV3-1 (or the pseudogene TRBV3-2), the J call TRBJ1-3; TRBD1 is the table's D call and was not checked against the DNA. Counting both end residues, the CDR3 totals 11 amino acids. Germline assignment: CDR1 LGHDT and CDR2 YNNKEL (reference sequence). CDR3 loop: CASSQVVYRGL.

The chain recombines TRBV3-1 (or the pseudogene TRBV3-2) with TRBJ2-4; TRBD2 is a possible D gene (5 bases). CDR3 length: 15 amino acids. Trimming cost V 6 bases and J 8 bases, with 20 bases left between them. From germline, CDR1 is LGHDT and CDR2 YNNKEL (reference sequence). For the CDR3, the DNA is TGTGCCAGCAGGGGCGGAGGAGCCGTGGGTGACATTCAGTACTTC. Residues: CASRGGGAVGDIQYF.

In DNA, the CDR3 is TGTGCCAGCAGCTTAGATCGGACAGGCTATGGCTACACCTTC. Translation: CASSLDRTGYGYTF. The rearrangement links TRBV7-2 to TRBJ1-2; 7 nucleotides line up with TRBD1. The V gene's germline CDR1 is SGHTA and CDR2 FQGNSA. The length of the CDR3 is 14 residues. Trimming cost V 1 base and J 4 bases; bases outside gene matches: 3.

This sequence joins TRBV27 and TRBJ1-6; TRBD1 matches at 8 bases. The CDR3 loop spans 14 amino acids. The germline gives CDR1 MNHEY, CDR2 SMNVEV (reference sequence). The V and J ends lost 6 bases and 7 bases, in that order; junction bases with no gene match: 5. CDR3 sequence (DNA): TGTGCCAGCAGCTTCGACAGGGGCAATTCACCCCTCCACTTT. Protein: CASSFDRGNSPLHF.

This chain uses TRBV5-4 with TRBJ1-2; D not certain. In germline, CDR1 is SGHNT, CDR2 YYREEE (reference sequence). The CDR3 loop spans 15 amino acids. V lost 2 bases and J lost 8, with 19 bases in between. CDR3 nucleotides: TGTGCCAGCAGCTTTAGGATCACTTACGAGCGGGGCTACACCTTC. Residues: CASSFRITYERGYTF.

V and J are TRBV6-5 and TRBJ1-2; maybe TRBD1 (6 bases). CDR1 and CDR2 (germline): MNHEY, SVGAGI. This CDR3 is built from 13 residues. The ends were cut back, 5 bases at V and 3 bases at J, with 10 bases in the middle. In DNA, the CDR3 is TGTGCCAGCAGTATTTACAGGGACTATGGCTACACCTTC. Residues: CASSIYRDYGYTF.

Written as DNA, the CDR3 is TGTGCCAGTACGCCACCCGGGACAGGGGGGTTCTATGGCTACACCTTC. Protein product: CASTPPGTGGFYGYTF. The genes are TRBV19 and TRBJ1-2, with 11 bases matching TRBD1. This CDR3 is 16 amino acids long. The V and J ends lost 7 bases and 4 bases, in that order; junction bases with no gene match: 11. Germline V gives CDR1 LNHDA, CDR2 SQIVND (reference sequence). The full variable domain, in which reference TRBV19 and TRBJ1-2 provide the parts outside the CDR3, is DGGITQSPKYLFRKEGQNVTLSCEQNLNHDAMYWYRQDPGQGLRLIYYSQIVNDFQKGDIAEGYSVSREKKESFPLTVTSAQKNPTAFYLCASTPPGTGGFYGYTFGSGTRLTVV.

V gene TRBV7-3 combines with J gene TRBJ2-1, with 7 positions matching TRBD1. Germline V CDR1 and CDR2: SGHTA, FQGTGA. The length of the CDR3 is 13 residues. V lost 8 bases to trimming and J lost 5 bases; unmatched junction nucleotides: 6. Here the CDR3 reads CASRQGRNNEQFF. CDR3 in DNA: TGTGCCAGCCGACAGGGCAGGAACAATGAGCAGTTCTTC.

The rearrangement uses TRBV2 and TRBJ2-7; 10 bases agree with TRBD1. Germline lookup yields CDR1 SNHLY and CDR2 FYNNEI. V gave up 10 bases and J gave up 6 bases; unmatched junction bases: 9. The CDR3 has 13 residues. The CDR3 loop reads CATQRDRGAEQYF. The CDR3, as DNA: TGTGCCACCCAGAGGGACAGGGGAGCCGAGCAGTACTTC.

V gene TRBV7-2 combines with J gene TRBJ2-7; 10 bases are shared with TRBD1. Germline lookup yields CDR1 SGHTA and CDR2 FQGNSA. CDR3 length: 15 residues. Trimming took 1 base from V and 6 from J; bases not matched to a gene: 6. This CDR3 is CASSLGGTGASEQYV. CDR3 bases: TGTGCCAGCAGCTTAGGTGGGACAGGGGCGTCCGAGCAGTACGTC.

The CDR3 DNA follows: TGTGCCAGCAGCCTCCTGCCCCCGGGACAGGGGCATCAGCCCCAGCATTTT. This sequence encodes CASSLLPPGQGHQPQHF. The chain joins TRBV3-1 (or the pseudogene TRBV3-2) to TRBJ1-5; TRBD1 agrees at 10 bases. Germline CDR1 and CDR2: LGHDT and YNNKEL (reference sequence). The V segment lost 4 bases and the J segment 5 bases; nucleotides outside the gene matches: 11. This CDR3 has 17 amino acids.

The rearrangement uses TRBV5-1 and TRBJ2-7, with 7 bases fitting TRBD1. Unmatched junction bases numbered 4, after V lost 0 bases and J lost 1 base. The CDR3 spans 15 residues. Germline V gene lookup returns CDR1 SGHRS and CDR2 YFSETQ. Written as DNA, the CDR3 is TGCGCCAGCAGCTTGGCGGGGACAGCTTCCTACGAGCAGTACTTC. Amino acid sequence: CASSLAGTASYEQYF.

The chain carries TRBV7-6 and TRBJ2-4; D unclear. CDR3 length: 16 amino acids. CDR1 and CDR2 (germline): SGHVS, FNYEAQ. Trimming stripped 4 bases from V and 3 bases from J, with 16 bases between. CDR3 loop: CASSSDSQAGKNIQYF. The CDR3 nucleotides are TGTGCCAGCAGCTCAGATAGTCAGGCAGGCAAAAACATTCAGTACTTC.

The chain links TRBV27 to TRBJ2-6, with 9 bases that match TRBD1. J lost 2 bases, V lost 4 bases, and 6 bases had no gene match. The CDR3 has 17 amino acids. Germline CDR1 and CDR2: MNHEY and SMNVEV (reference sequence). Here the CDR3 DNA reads TGTGCCAGCAGTTCTGGACAGGGGATTGCTGGGGCCAACGTCCTGACTTTC. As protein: CASSSGQGIAGANVLTF.

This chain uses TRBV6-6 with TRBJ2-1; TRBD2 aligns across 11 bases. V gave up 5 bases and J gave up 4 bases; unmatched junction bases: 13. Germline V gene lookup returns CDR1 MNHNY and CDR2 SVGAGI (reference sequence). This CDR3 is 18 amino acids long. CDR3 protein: CASSPRLAGIGGYNEQFF. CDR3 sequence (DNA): TGTGCCAGCAGTCCCCGACTAGCGGGAATTGGGGGGTACAATGAGCAGTTCTTC.

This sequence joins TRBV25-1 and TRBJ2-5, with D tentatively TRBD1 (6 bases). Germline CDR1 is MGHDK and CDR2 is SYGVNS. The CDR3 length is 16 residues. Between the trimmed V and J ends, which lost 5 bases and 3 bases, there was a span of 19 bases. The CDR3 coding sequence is TGTGCCAGCAGTCTTAATTTGGGACACCCAAAAGAGACCCAGTACTTC. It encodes CASSLNLGHPKETQYF.